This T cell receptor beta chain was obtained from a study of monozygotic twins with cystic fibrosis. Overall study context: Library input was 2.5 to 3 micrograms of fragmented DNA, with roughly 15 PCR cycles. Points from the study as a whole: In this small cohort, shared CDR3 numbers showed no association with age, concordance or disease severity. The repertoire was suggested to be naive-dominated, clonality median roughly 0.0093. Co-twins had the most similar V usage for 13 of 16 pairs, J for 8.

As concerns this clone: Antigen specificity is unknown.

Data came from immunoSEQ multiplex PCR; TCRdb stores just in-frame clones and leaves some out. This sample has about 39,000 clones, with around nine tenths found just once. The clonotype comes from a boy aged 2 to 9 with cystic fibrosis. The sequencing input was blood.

This CDR3 reads CASSLTGRAGSYEQYF. The DNA of the CDR3 is TGTGCCAGCAGCTTAACCGGACGGGCGGGCTCCTACGAGCAGTACTTC. The chain combines TRBV11-2 with TRBJ2-7; D might be TRBD2 (5 bases). V lost 2 bases and J 0 bases, leaving 14 bases between the germline ends. The germline gives CDR1 SGHAT, CDR2 FQNNGV. The CDR3 is made up of 16 amino acids. The variable domain in full, completed from reference TRBV11-2 and TRBJ2-7, reads EAGVAQSPRYKIIEKRQSVAFWCNPISGHATLYWYQQILGQGPKLLIQFQNNGVVDDSQLPKDRFSAERLKGVDSTLKIQPAKLEDSAVYLCASSLTGRAGSYEQYFGPGTRLTVT.